This T cell receptor (beta chain) was identified in a study of blood T cells in healthy people across ages. For the second PCR, which ran for roughly 6 to 12 cycles, a sample-barcoded 5' primer and a J-beta primer mix were used. TCRdb used MiXCR to reprocess the 5' RACE reads, holding one entry per CDR3 protein. The sample records a few hundred thousand distinct CDR3 sequences, about 26% being singletons. CDR3 length: 14 residues. Germline CDR1 is DFQATT and CDR2 is SNEGSKA (reference sequence). The junction had 5 bases not matched to a gene; V was cut back by 2 bases and J by 2 bases. The sample was also reused in another study, on T cells of mothers and their children. As reported in that work: Three healthy Caucasian mothers and their six children donated. The entire RNA extract went into cDNA synthesis at approximately 1.6 ug per 15 ul.

The V call is TRBV20-1, the J call TRBJ2-7, with TRBD2 matching over 8 bases. The sequence derives from a boy aged 2-15 years in good health. The source material was blood. The CDR3 sequence: CSARTGGPPYEQYF. The CDR3 DNA reads as TGCAGTGCTAGAACGGGGGGGCCCCCCTACGAGCAGTACTTC.